One sample yielded the 17 T cell receptor beta chains listed below, sequenced in a study of blood T cell repertoires in COVID-19. Profiled with immunoSEQ multiplex PCR; TCRdb holds only in-frame clones, not every one. The table includes just over 90,000 clones, roughly 85% detected once. Input material: peripheral blood. Source of these receptors: a human donor in a cohort sampled during active COVID-19.

The chain recombines TRBV4-1 with TRBJ2-1; the D gene is possibly TRBD2 (6 bases). The CDR3 is made up of 13 amino acids. Germline CDR1 MGHRA, CDR2 YSYEKL. The ends were cut back, 8 bases at V and 0 bases at J, with 8 bases in the middle. CDR3 sequence reads: CASVGSSYNEQFF. CDR3 nucleotides: TGCGCCAGCGTCGGGAGCTCCTACAATGAGCAGTTCTTC.

The chain links TRBV5-1 to TRBJ2-7; the D gene is possibly TRBD1 (6 bases). The CDR3 is 16 residues long. The V and J ends lost 0 bases and 6 bases respectively, with 19 bases between them. Germline assignment: CDR1 SGHRS and CDR2 YFSETQ. CDR3 sequence (DNA): TGCGCCAGCAGCTTGGGGGCAAGCAGGGACACGGGCGAGCAGTACTTC. This encodes CASSLGASRDTGEQYF.

This clone showed up just a few times. The rearrangement uses TRBV5-4 and TRBJ1-2; a weak D match, TRBD1 (5 bases). Trimming removed 4 bases at V and 6 bases at J, with 16 bases between. Germline CDR1 reads SGHNT; CDR2 reads YYREEE (reference sequence). This CDR3 contains 14 residues. The CDR3 nucleotides are TGTGCCAGCAGCACCGCGCAGGGCGGCGATGGCTACACCTTC. It translates to CASSTAQGGDGYTF.

CDR3 sequence (DNA): TGTGCCAGCAGTTTTTCCCTATACTACGAGCAGTACTTC. It yields the protein CASSFSLYYEQYF. This rearrangement joins TRBV27 to TRBJ2-7; D not resolved. The CDR3 sequence is 13 residues long. Trimming took off 3 bases at V and 3 bases at J, with 9 bases between the two ends. CDR1 and CDR2 from the germline V gene are MNHEY and SMNVEV (reference sequence).

The J gene is TRBJ1-2, the V gene TRBV18; D ambiguous. Trimming cost V 3 bases and J 3 bases, with 14 bases left between them. CDR1 and CDR2 (germline): KGHSH, LQKENI. The CDR3 spans 15 residues. In DNA form, the CDR3 reads TGTGCCAGCTCACCGCAGAGTGTTAGCGACTATGGCTACACCTTC. It yields the protein CASSPQSVSDYGYTF.

The chain joins TRBV6-6 to TRBJ1-5, with 10 bases that match TRBD1. The CDR3 spans 14 residues. Germline CDR1 is MNHNY and CDR2 is SVGAGI (reference sequence). Trimming cost V 5 bases and J 7 bases; bases outside gene matches: 5. The CDR3 is CASSRQGAAQPQHF. CDR3 bases: TGTGCCAGCAGTCGACAGGGGGCTGCGCAGCCCCAGCATTTT.

This clone was seen only a few times. The chain joins TRBV7-2 to TRBJ1-1, with TRBD1 matching 9 bases. The CDR3 is 14 amino acids. Looked up from germline, CDR1 is SGHTA and CDR2 is FQGNSA. With V trimmed by 8 bases and J by 1 base, 5 bases remained unmatched. This CDR3 is CASGLGQGNTEAFF. CDR3 nucleotides: TGTGCCAGCGGACTGGGACAGGGGAACACTGAAGCTTTCTTT.

This clone was recorded a few times. This chain uses TRBV2 with TRBJ1-1; 7 bases are shared with TRBD1. This CDR3 has 12 residues. J lost 2 bases, V lost 11 bases, and 5 bases had no gene match. Germline V gives CDR1 SNHLY, CDR2 FYNNEI. CDR3 sequence reads: CASQGGNTEAFF. CDR3 bases: TGTGCCTCCCAGGGGGGCAACACTGAAGCTTTCTTT.

V usage is TRBV28 and J usage is TRBJ2-7; D perhaps matches TRBD2 (6 bases). Trimming left V 7 bases short and J 3 bases short, with 13 bases between. This CDR3 region has 13 residues. Germline V CDR1 and CDR2: MDHEN, SYDVKM. The CDR3 region has the DNA TGTGCCAGCACGCGGGGCGGATACTACGAGCAGTACTTC. Its protein product is CASTRGGYYEQYF. Supplemented by reference TRBV28 and TRBJ2-7, the full variable domain reads DVKVTQSSRYLVKRTGEKVFLECVQDMDHENMFWYRQDPGLGLRLIYFSYDVKMKEKGDIPEGYSVSREKKERFSLILESASTNQTSMYLCASTRGGYYEQYFGPGTRLTVT.

Details on this clone: This same CDR3 is encoded by further DNA sequences in the sample. The chain carries TRBV5-1 and TRBJ2-7, with 8 positions matching TRBD2. The CDR3 runs to 14 residues. V lost 4 bases, J lost 0 bases, and 3 bases stayed unmatched. The germline V gene has CDR1 SGHRS and CDR2 YFSETQ. The CDR3 region is CASSPSGSSYEQYF. The CDR3, as DNA: TGCGCCAGCAGCCCCAGCGGGAGCTCCTACGAGCAGTACTTC.

The rearrangement joins TRBV19 to TRBJ1-5; 10 bases match TRBD1. This CDR3 contains 17 residues. J was trimmed by 0 bases and V by 4 bases; bases with no gene match: 6. Germline CDR1 LNHDA, CDR2 SQIVND (reference sequence). The chain's CDR3 is CASSKGTGVYSNQPQHF. DNA for the CDR3: TGTGCCAGTAGTAAAGGGACAGGGGTATATAGCAATCAGCCCCAGCATTTT.

V and J are TRBV7-9 and TRBJ2-5, with 9 bases lining up with TRBD2. CDR3 length: 17 amino acids. V dropped 5 bases and J dropped 1; count of bases not matched to a gene: 11. The germline gives CDR1 SEHNR, CDR2 FQNEAQ (reference sequence). This chain's CDR3 is CASSISLQLAGQETQYF. Here the CDR3 DNA reads TGTGCCAGCAGCATATCGCTCCAACTAGCGGGCCAAGAGACCCAGTACTTC.

The gene calls are TRBV25-1 and TRBJ1-2; 12 bases are a match to TRBD1. Per germline, CDR1 MGHDK and CDR2 SYGVNS. The CDR3 runs to 15 residues. Germline trimming cut 3 bases from V and 5 bases from J; bases unmatched to any gene: 4. This CDR3 is CASSEGTGGAYGYTF. CDR3 coding DNA: TGTGCCAGCAGTGAGGGGACAGGGGGCGCATATGGCTACACCTTC.

The chain is built from TRBV4-2 and TRBJ2-2; 11 bases map to TRBD2. CDR3 length: 16 residues. Germline CDR1 LGHNA, CDR2 YNFKEQ. V lost 4 bases, J lost 3 bases, and 4 bases stayed unmatched. Here the CDR3 reads CASSLSGRADTGELFF. The CDR3 nucleotides read TGTGCCAGCAGCCTTAGCGGGAGGGCCGACACCGGGGAGCTGTTTTTT.

CDR3 in DNA: TGTGCTCACTGGGACAAGGCCTACAATGAGCAGTTCTTC. Translating gives CAHWDKAYNEQFF. The J gene is TRBJ2-1, the V gene TRBV28, with a weak D call TRBD1 (6 bases). This CDR3 comprises 13 residues. Germline assignment: CDR1 MDHEN and CDR2 SYDVKM.

This clone is a singleton in its sample. The chain carries TRBV5-1 and TRBJ2-2; 7 bases fit TRBD2. CDR1 is SGHRS, CDR2 YFSETQ, per germline. With V trimmed by 4 bases and J by 2 bases, 5 bases remained unmatched. The length of the CDR3 is 15 residues. CDR3 sequence (DNA): TGCGCCAGCAGCCAAGCGGGATATAACACCGGGGAGCTGTTTTTT. Amino acids: CASSQAGYNTGELFF.

This sequence joins TRBV7-2 and TRBJ1-1; 8 nucleotides align to TRBD1. The germline CDR1 and CDR2 sequences are SGHTA and FQGNSA. The CDR3 has 14 residues. V trimming: 7 bases; J trimming: 7 bases; junction bases outside the gene matches: 11. The CDR3 region has the DNA TGTGCCAGCACTCCACCAGGGGGCAGAGGTGAAGCTTTCTTT. Encoded protein: CASTPPGGRGEAFF.